The sample holds one count of the clone carrying this T cell receptor (beta chain). Its target is unknown. PCR involved 60 Vbeta and 13 Jbeta primers. This table comes from immunoSEQ multiplex PCR, and its TCRdb copy is limited to in-frame clones, with some not included. The table shows tens of thousands of clones, with more than 65% occurring only once. The data were taken from a study of cytomegalovirus exposure and HLA in healthy donors. Trimming cost V 1 base and J 9 bases, with 9 bases left between them. CDR3 length equals 12 residues. Germline V gene data show CDR1 as SGHTA and CDR2 as FQGNSA. General observations from the study: Earlier findings revealed that most TCR beta V segments proved productive either about 87% or about 30% of the time.

The sample consisted of PBMCs. This sequence originates from a man in his 70s in good health and CMV-seropositive. The V and J genes are TRBV7-2 and TRBJ1-2, with D possibly matching TRBD1 (5 bases). The CDR3 is CASSLERGSYTF. In nucleotides, the CDR3 is TGTGCCAGCAGCTTAGAACGGGGGAGCTACACCTTC.